Listed below are T cell receptor beta chains from one sample, sequenced in a study of naive and memory T cell subsets. TCRdb called the UMI-ligation and nested PCR reads again in MiXCR, with one record for every CDR3 protein. Of roughly 99,000 distinct CDR3 sequences detected, about 10% appear once; the ten largest clones hold around 0.13%. Sequenced material: naive CD4+ T cells from blood. The receptors come from a human donor in good health. Each CDR3 is given with its conserved first and last residue. Each record gives: V gene, CDR3 protein.

v_call: TRBV14
cdr3_aa: CASSPRGALGIQETQYF

v_call: TRBV12-3/TRBV12-4
cdr3_aa: CASRSDQAGELFF

v_call: TRBV18
cdr3_aa: CASSPPIAQSYEQYF

v_call: TRBV4-3
cdr3_aa: CASSQVGQGANQPQHF

v_call: TRBV24-1
cdr3_aa: CATSDRNDRVGEQFF

v_call: TRBV6-2/TRBV6-3
cdr3_aa: CASSWPQSDTQYF

v_call: TRBV11-1
cdr3_aa: CASSIRLAGGSAQETQYF

v_call: TRBV4-1
cdr3_aa: CASSQEVRNYGYTF

v_call: TRBV12-3/TRBV12-4
cdr3_aa: CASSLISGNTEAFF

v_call: TRBV20-1
cdr3_aa: CSASSLNTEAFF

v_call: TRBV18
cdr3_aa: CASSPAGPQDSSFAF

v_call: TRBV29-1
cdr3_aa: CSVGLDGYTEAFF

v_call: TRBV10-3
cdr3_aa: CAISETGSSNQPQHF

v_call: TRBV28
cdr3_aa: CASNSRDRGVFF

v_call: TRBV12-3/TRBV12-4
cdr3_aa: CACTVLAKNIQYF

v_call: TRBV19
cdr3_aa: CASRPTSAINNEQFF

v_call: TRBV12-3/TRBV12-4
cdr3_aa: CASSLRQSNEKLFF

v_call: TRBV6-1
cdr3_aa: CASSPQGAHTEAFF

v_call: TRBV6-6
cdr3_aa: CASSPGGQGYEQYF

v_call: TRBV5-1
cdr3_aa: CASSPEGTSGRAEFF

v_call: TRBV5-1
cdr3_aa: CASSLEACGYTF

v_call: TRBV29-1
cdr3_aa: CSVVTYNEQFF

v_call: TRBV29-1
cdr3_aa: CSVEPDLITDTQYF

v_call: TRBV5-1
cdr3_aa: CASRDTFNGAGELFF

v_call: TRBV5-1
cdr3_aa: CASSLNGMGSYNEQFF

v_call: TRBV19
cdr3_aa: CASSLILSPSYEQYF

v_call: TRBV13
cdr3_aa: CASSRPTGRNTEAFF

v_call: TRBV6-2/TRBV6-3
cdr3_aa: CASSLGGGAFF

v_call: TRBV15
cdr3_aa: CATRASGSSYEQYF

v_call: TRBV7-2
cdr3_aa: CASSFFGRATDTQYF

v_call: TRBV5-1
cdr3_aa: CASSLWPPATGGSTEAFF

v_call: TRBV7-9
cdr3_aa: CASSSVGDISGNTIYF

v_call: TRBV29-1
cdr3_aa: CSVPGVNQETQYF

v_call: TRBV20-1
cdr3_aa: CSARQGTGNQPQHF

v_call: TRBV6-2/TRBV6-3
cdr3_aa: CASRKSGRTGDTQYF

v_call: TRBV5-1
cdr3_aa: CASRLQGAHYGYTF

v_call: TRBV4-3
cdr3_aa: CASSQPGLHTDTQYF

v_call: TRBV9
cdr3_aa: CASSVRAGPNGELFF

v_call: TRBV20-1
cdr3_aa: CSARPQPLAGVYNEQFF

v_call: TRBV6-2/TRBV6-3
cdr3_aa: CASSSIRGGEKLFF

v_call: TRBV7-9
cdr3_aa: CASSLAQRLYTGELFF

v_call: TRBV12-3/TRBV12-4
cdr3_aa: CASRTADTQYF

v_call: TRBV30
cdr3_aa: CAWSLQDRGQEKLFF

v_call: TRBV28
cdr3_aa: CASSVEGTTLEAYGYTF

v_call: TRBV7-9
cdr3_aa: CASSPLRDRQPQHF

v_call: TRBV5-5
cdr3_aa: CASSLIGSNTGELFF

v_call: TRBV4-1
cdr3_aa: CASSQRRGGVGNTEAFF

v_call: TRBV5-5
cdr3_aa: CASSFPRTSGTEETQYF

v_call: TRBV5-5
cdr3_aa: CASSLIIGGGKETQYF

v_call: TRBV2
cdr3_aa: CASRVRGDNSPLHF

v_call: TRBV28
cdr3_aa: CALGTAAPRPQHF

v_call: TRBV19
cdr3_aa: CASSIAWGTQQFF

v_call: TRBV4-1
cdr3_aa: CASSQNLSPGALKQYF

v_call: TRBV13
cdr3_aa: CASSPRRSPLPDTQYF

v_call: TRBV10-2
cdr3_aa: CASSESTRDRINQPQHF

v_call: TRBV4-3
cdr3_aa: CASSQDRVGGQYF

v_call: TRBV10-3
cdr3_aa: CAISERSGGRTHEQYF

v_call: TRBV12-3/TRBV12-4
cdr3_aa: CASKPRTGVNTEAFF